This T cell receptor beta chain comes out of a study of blood T cell repertoires in COVID-19. Study-wide background: PBMCs, B-cell-depleted T cells, or T cells provided the cDNA or gDNA that made up the material.

This CDR3 is 17 amino acids long. Germline loops: CDR1 LGHDT, CDR2 YNNKEL (reference sequence). V lost 1 base, J lost 7 bases, and 13 bases stayed unmatched. Profiled with immunoSEQ multiplex PCR; TCRdb holds only in-frame clones, not every one. The sample has around 100,000 clones, approximately 89% seen once. The V call is TRBV3-1 (or the pseudogene TRBV3-2), the J call TRBJ2-3, with TRBD1 matching 8 bases. Sequencing used peripheral blood. This TCR derives from a woman of 80 years or more in a cohort sampled during active COVID-19. For the CDR3, the DNA is TGTGCCAGCAGCCAAGTCGGCAGGGGGCTAGCTGGGAATACGCAGTATTTT. This encodes CASSQVGRGLAGNTQYF.